This TCR beta chain appears in the sequencing data of a study of type 1 regulatory T cells. Looking at the study overall: T-allo10 is an in vitro-generated, Tr1-enriched CD4 T cell product specific for alloantigen. Study observations and caveats: Type 1 regulatory T cells had a more restricted TCR repertoire than non-type 1 regulatory T cells.

MiXCR was run by TCRdb on the reads, yielding one entry per CDR3 protein. The table shows roughly 71,000 distinct CDR3 sequences, with around 21% occurring only once. A remark on this clonotype: Its antigen is not identified.

This CDR3 has 16 residues. The germline V and J ends were trimmed by 5 bases and 5 bases, with 19 bases remaining between them. The chain uses TRBV12-3 or TRBV12-4 and TRBJ2-1; D is perhaps TRBD2 (6 bases). Sequencing input: cultured type 1 regulatory T (Tr1) cells, either the whole culture or a sorted fraction (not recorded which). This clonotype was obtained from a human donor in good health. Here the CDR3 reads CASSRRPSEPHNEQFF. The CDR3 DNA reads TGTGCCAGCAGTCGCAGGCCTAGCGAGCCCCACAATGAGCAGTTCTTC.